Listed below are T cell receptor beta chains from one sample, sequenced in a study of T-cell memory formation after mild COVID-19. TCRdb re-derived calls from the 5' RACE reads in MiXCR, one entry per CDR3 protein. The sample shows hundreds of thousands of distinct CDR3 sequences, approximately 15% of them seen only once. Sequenced sample: PBMCs or a T cell subset sorted from them (not recorded which). The receptor source for this set is a man between 18 and 29 years old who had mild COVID-19 (a few samples of this study predate the infection). Cell type and time point are not known. The CDR3 runs from the conserved cysteine through the conserved F or W. D genes are given only for firm matches.

v_call: TRBV5-1; d_call: -; cdr3_aa: CATHGQEDGYTF
v_call: TRBV28; d_call: -; cdr3_aa: CASLDRSGANVLTF
v_call: TRBV24-1; d_call: -; cdr3_aa: CATSDWTTSYGYTF
v_call: TRBV4-2; d_call: -; cdr3_aa: CASSQGWFADSPLHF
v_call: TRBV7-2; d_call: TRBD1; cdr3_aa: CASSRGGQGNSPLHF
v_call: TRBV7-9; d_call: -; cdr3_aa: CASSSRGETGELFF
v_call: TRBV5-5; d_call: TRBD1; cdr3_aa: CASSQGDSQETQYF
v_call: TRBV12-3/TRBV12-4; d_call: TRBD1; cdr3_aa: CASSFGQDYGYTF
v_call: TRBV7-8; d_call: -; cdr3_aa: CASSDRVFGNSKNIQYF
v_call: TRBV7-2; d_call: -; cdr3_aa: CASSLEAAYEQYF
v_call: TRBV7-9; d_call: -; cdr3_aa: CASRIWDNSPLHF
v_call: TRBV20-1; d_call: -; cdr3_aa: CSARSVYEQYF
v_call: TRBV29-1; d_call: -; cdr3_aa: CSVSGRLNTEAFF
v_call: TRBV24-1; d_call: -; cdr3_aa: CATSDGVATEALF
v_call: TRBV27; d_call: -; cdr3_aa: CASSPQGSGQETQYF
v_call: TRBV6-2/TRBV6-3; d_call: -; cdr3_aa: CASSYYQQDSSSYEQYF
v_call: TRBV11-2; d_call: TRBD2; cdr3_aa: CASSLVKRLALHNEQFF
v_call: TRBV4-2; d_call: -; cdr3_aa: CASSQDNSNYGYTF
v_call: TRBV15; d_call: -; cdr3_aa: CATSLLLGVKGEKLFF
v_call: TRBV20-1; d_call: -; cdr3_aa: CSARDTVGELFF
v_call: TRBV2; d_call: -; cdr3_aa: CASTVGPWGELFF
v_call: TRBV7-3; d_call: TRBD1; cdr3_aa: CASSLTGSGTEAFF
v_call: TRBV12-3/TRBV12-4; d_call: -; cdr3_aa: CASSFASLGLAPHRDPYTF
v_call: TRBV24-1; d_call: -; cdr3_aa: CATSDSRPGHETQYF
v_call: TRBV3-1; d_call: -; cdr3_aa: CASSPGSGGQYF
v_call: TRBV27; d_call: -; cdr3_aa: CASSEGGLGEQYF
v_call: TRBV6-2/TRBV6-3; d_call: TRBD1; cdr3_aa: CASSDRQGRETQYF
v_call: TRBV7-8; d_call: -; cdr3_aa: CASSLDNEKLFF
v_call: TRBV7-9; d_call: -; cdr3_aa: CASSRIRNTEAFF
v_call: TRBV4-2; d_call: -; cdr3_aa: CASSQDPIRTEAFF
v_call: TRBV18; d_call: -; cdr3_aa: CASSKLRDVENYGYTF
v_call: TRBV4-1; d_call: -; cdr3_aa: CASSQGLFRGREIQETQYF
v_call: TRBV5-1; d_call: -; cdr3_aa: CASSPPSLADEQYF
v_call: TRBV5-1; d_call: -; cdr3_aa: CASRSGPGAEAFF
v_call: TRBV21-1; d_call: -; cdr3_aa: CASSCQDTGQTNYGYTF
v_call: TRBV14; d_call: -; cdr3_aa: CASSQEGPTGELFF
v_call: TRBV5-1; d_call: -; cdr3_aa: CASSLRDGTSGANVLTF
v_call: TRBV5-1; d_call: -; cdr3_aa: CASSWQGPDEQFF